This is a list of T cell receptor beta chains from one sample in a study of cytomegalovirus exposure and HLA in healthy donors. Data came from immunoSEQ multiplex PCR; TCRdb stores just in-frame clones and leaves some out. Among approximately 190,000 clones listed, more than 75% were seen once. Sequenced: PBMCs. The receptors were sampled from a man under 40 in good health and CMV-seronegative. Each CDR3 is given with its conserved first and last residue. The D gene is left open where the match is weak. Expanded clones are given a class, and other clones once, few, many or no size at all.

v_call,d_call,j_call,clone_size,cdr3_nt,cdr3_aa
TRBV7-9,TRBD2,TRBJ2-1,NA,TGTGCCAGCAGCCCCCGTCTAGCGGAAAGGAATGAGCAGTTCTTC,CASSPRLAERNEQFF
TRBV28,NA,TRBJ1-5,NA,TGTGCCAGCAGTCAAGGGACAATGGGGGTCAATCAGCCCCAGCATTTT,CASSQGTMGVNQPQHF
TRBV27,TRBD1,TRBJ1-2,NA,TGTGCCAGCAGTCCCCTCCGGGACAGTGTTTATGGCTACACCTTC,CASSPLRDSVYGYTF
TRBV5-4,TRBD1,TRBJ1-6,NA,TGTGCCAGCAGCTTGGAAACGACAGGGAGTAATTCACCCCTCCACTTT,CASSLETTGSNSPLHF
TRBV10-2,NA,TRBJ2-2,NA,TGCGCCAGCGATGGGGGGACGAACACCGGGGAGCTGTTTTTT,CASDGGTNTGELFF
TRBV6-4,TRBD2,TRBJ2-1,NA,TGTGCCAGCAGTGTCACTAGCGGAGGGAACAATGAGCAGTTCTTC,CASSVTSGGNNEQFF
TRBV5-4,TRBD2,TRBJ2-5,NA,TGTGCCAGCAGTTCCGGGACTAGCGGGAGGGCTCACAGGGGGGTTAGGGACTTC,CASSSGTSGRAHRGVRDF
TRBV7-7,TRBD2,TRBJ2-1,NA,TGTGCTAGCAGCTTAGGAATAGCGGGAGGTGACAATGAGCAGTTCTTC,CASSLGIAGGDNEQFF
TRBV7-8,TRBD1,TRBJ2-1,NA,TGTGCCAGCAGCCAACAGGGGGCTTCCTACAATGAGCAGTTCTTC,CASSQQGASYNEQFF
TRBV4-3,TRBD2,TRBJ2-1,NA,TGCGCCAGCAGCCAAGATGGGTCAAGCGGGGGGGCAAACTACAATGAGCAGTTCTTC,CASSQDGSSGGANYNEQFF
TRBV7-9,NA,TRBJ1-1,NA,TGTGCCAGCAGCTTAGCACAGGACAGATCCCCTGAAGCTTTCTTT,CASSLAQDRSPEAFF
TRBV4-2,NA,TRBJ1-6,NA,TGTGCCAGCAGCCGAAAATCGGACGGGGATTCACCCCTCCACTTT,CASSRKSDGDSPLHF
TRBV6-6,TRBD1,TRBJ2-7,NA,TGTGCCAGCAACCACTATGACAGGGGCTACGAGCAGTACTTC,CASNHYDRGYEQYF
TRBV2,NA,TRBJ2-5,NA,TGTGCCAGCAGTGACAGGGGTTGGGAGACCCAGTACTTC,CASSDRGWETQYF
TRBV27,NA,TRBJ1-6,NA,TGTGCCAGCAGTTTATCTTACGCAGGGAGGGATTCACCCCTCCACTTT,CASSLSYAGRDSPLHF
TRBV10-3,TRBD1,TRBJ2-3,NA,TGTGCCATCAGTTCGGACAGGGCAACTACAGATACGCAGTATTTT,CAISSDRATTDTQYF
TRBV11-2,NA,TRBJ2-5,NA,TGTGCCAGCAGCTTATGGACGGCTGGAGGGCGAGAGACCCAGTACTTC,CASSLWTAGGRETQYF
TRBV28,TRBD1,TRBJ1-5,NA,TGTGCCAGCAGTGGACAGGGTAAGGCCGTGAGAAATAGCAATCAGCCCCAGCATTTT,CASSGQGKAVRNSNQPQHF
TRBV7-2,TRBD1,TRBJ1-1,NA,TGTGCCAGCAGCCTCACACCCACCGGACAGGTTGTAGCTTTCTTT,CASSLTPTGQVVAFF
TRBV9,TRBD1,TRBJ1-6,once,TGTGCCAGCAGCGTAGCTGACAGGGGGCGGACACCCCTCCACTTT,CASSVADRGRTPLHF
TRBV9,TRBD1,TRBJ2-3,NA,TGTGCCAGCAGCTTCCGACAGGGTCATACGCAGTATTTT,CASSFRQGHTQYF
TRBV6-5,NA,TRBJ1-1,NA,TGTGCCAGCAGCGCCGACGGGAAGAGGGTAGCTTTCTTT,CASSADGKRVAFF
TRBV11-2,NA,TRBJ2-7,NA,TGTGCCAGCAGCTTAGATGGTACAGCAACCGATAGCTCCTACGAGCAGTACTTC,CASSLDGTATDSSYEQYF
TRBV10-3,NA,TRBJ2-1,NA,TGTGCCTCCAGACAGGACCGCTACAATGAGCAGTTCTTC,CASRQDRYNEQFF
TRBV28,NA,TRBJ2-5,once,TGTGCCAGCAGTTTAGCCGAGGTAAGAGAGACCCAGTACTTC,CASSLAEVRETQYF
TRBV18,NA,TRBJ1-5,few,TGTGCCAGCTCACCAGGGGAGGGCCTCTATCAGCCCCAGCATTTT,CASSPGEGLYQPQHF
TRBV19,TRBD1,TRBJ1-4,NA,TGTGCCAGTAGTATAGGTTCGGGACAGGGGCACGAAAAACTGTTTTTT,CASSIGSGQGHEKLFF
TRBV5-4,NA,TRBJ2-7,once,TGTGCCAGCAGCGGGGGGTCACGGGCGGAGCAGTACTTC,CASSGGSRAEQYF
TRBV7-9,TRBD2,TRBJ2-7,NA,TGTGCCAGCAGCTTAGGGGTAGGACTAGCGGGGCTAAACGAGCAGTACTTC,CASSLGVGLAGLNEQYF
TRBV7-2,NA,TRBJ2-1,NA,TGTGCCAGCAGGGGGGGATTCAATGAGCAGTTCTTC,CASRGGFNEQFF
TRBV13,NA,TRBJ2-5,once,TGTGCCAGCAGCGACACAGAGACCCAGTACTTC,CASSDTETQYF